This T cell receptor beta chain stems from a study of T cell responses to AZD1222 COVID-19 vaccine. Points from the study as a whole: Once two AZD1222 doses were given, Spike-specific TCR breadth and depth went up.

The CDR3 covers 16 residues. Germline-derived CDR1 and CDR2 are KGHSH and LQKENI. V was pared by 2 bases and J by 3 bases, with 17 bases between. Here immunoSEQ multiplex PCR was the method, and the copy in TCRdb shows in-frame clones only, minus some. The sample has about 120,000 clones, approximately 83% seen once. As regards this clone: Antigen: not known.

The sequence was obtained from an adult in good health. The sequenced sample was peripheral blood, obtained on day 0 of AZD1222 vaccination. V usage is TRBV18 and J usage is TRBJ2-7; D is unclear. CDR3 in amino acids: CASSPFRAGVNYEQYF. The CDR3 DNA reads as TGTGCCAGCTCACCATTCCGGGCCGGAGTAAACTACGAGCAGTACTTC.